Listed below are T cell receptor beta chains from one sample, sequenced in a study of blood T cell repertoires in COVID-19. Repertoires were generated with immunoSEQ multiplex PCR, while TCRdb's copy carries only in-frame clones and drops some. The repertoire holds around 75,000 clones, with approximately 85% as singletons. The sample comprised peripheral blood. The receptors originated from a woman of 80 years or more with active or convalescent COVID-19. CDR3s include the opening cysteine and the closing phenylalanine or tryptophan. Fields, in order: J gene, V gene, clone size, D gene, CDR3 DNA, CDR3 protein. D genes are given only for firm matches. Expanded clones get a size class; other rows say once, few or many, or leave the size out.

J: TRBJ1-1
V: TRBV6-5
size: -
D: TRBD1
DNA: TGTGCCAGCAGTAGGGGGCTGAACACTGAAGCTTTCTTT
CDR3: CASSRGLNTEAFF

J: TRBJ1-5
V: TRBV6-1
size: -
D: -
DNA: TGTGCCAGCAGTGCAGGATCTGGGGCGGCGTGGAATCAGCCCCAGCATTTT
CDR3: CASSAGSGAAWNQPQHF

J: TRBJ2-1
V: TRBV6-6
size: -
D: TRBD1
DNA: TGTGCCAGCACCGTACAGGGGAAGTTGAGCGAGCAGTTCTTC
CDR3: CASTVQGKLSEQFF

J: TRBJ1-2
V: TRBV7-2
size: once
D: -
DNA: TGTGCCAGCAGCTTAGCCGTTGGAGGGAACTATGGCTACACCTTC
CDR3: CASSLAVGGNYGYTF

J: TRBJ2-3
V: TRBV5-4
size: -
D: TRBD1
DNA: TGTGCCAGCAGCCGGGACAGGGGGCAAGATACGCAGTATTTT
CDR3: CASSRDRGQDTQYF

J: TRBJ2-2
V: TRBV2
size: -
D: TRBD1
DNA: TGTGCCACCTCACTTGAACGGGACAGGGGATTTACGAACACCGGGGAGCTGTTTTTT
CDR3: CATSLERDRGFTNTGELFF

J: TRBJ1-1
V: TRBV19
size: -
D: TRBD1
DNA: TGTGCCAGTATTCGAAGTGGGACAGGGGCACGAACTGAAGCTTTCTTT
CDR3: CASIRSGTGARTEAFF

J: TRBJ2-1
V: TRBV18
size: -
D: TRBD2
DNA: TGTGCCAGCTCGTTAGCGGGAGATTCCTACAATGAGCAGTTCTTC
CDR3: CASSLAGDSYNEQFF

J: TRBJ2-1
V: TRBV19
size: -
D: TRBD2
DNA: TGTGCCAGTAGTATAATTTTAGCGGGGAAATACAATGAGCAGTTCTTC
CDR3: CASSIILAGKYNEQFF

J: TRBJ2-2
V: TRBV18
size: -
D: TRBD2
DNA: TGTGCCAGCTCACCATGGACTAGCGGGGGCACCGGGGAGCTGTTTTTT
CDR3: CASSPWTSGGTGELFF

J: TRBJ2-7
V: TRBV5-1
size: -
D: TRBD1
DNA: TGCGCCAGCAGCTTCACCGGGACAGGGCTCGAGCAGTACTTC
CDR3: CASSFTGTGLEQYF

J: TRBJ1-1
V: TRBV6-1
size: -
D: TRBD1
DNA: TGTGCCAGCAGTGAAGCCCAGGGGGCGAGGGCCCCTGAAGCTTTCTTT
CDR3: CASSEAQGARAPEAFF

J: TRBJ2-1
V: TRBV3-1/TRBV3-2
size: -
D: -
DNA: TGTGCCAGCAGCCAAGGCGGGGAATTCTACAATGAGCAGTTCTTC
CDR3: CASSQGGEFYNEQFF

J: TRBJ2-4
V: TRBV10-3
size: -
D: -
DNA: TGTGCCACCGCGGCGGGAAAAGGGGACATTCAGTACTTC
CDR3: CATAAGKGDIQYF

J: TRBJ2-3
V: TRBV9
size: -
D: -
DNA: TGTGCCAGCAGCGCTATGGGCCGCACAGATACGCAGTATTTT
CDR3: CASSAMGRTDTQYF

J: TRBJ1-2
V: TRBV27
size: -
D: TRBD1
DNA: TGTGCCAGGCCAGCCCCCCAGGGGGCCTTTGGCTACACCTTC
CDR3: CARPAPQGAFGYTF

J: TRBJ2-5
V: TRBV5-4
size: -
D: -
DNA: TGTGCCAGCAGCATATTGGGGCGGGGGCGGCACCAAGAGACCCAGTACTTC
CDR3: CASSILGRGRHQETQYF

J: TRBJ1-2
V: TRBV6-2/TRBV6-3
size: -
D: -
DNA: TGTGCCAGCAGCGACTGGGGGGATTACTATGGCTACACCTTC
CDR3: CASSDWGDYYGYTF

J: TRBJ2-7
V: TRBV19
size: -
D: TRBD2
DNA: TGTGCCAGTAGTATTACTAGCGGGAGCTCCACCTACGAGCAGTACTTC
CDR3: CASSITSGSSTYEQYF

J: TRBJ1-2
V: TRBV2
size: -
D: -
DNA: TGTGCCAGCAGGGCAGGTACAGGGATAAGCTATGGCTACACCTTC
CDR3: CASRAGTGISYGYTF

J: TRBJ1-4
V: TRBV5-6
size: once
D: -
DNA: TGTGCCAGCAGCTTACGGACAGCTAGTGCAACTAATGAAAAACTGTTTTTT
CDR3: CASSLRTASATNEKLFF

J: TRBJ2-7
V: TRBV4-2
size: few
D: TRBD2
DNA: TGTGCCAGCAGTTTAACTAGCGGGGAAAGCTCCTACGAGCAGTACTTC
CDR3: CASSLTSGESSYEQYF

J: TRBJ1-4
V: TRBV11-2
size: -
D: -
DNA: TGTGCCAGCAGCTTTCAGGACATTGCAACTAATGAAAAACTGTTTTTT
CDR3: CASSFQDIATNEKLFF

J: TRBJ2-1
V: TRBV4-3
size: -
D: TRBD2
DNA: TGCGCCAGCAGCCAAGATTGGGTCGATTGGTGGCGGGGGGGGGACTACAATGAGCAGTTCTTC
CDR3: CASSQDWVDWWRGGDYNEQFF

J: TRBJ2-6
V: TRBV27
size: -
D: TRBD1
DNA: TGTGCCAGCAGGGGGACAGTGAGCTCTGGGGCCAACGTCCTGACTTTC
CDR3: CASRGTVSSGANVLTF

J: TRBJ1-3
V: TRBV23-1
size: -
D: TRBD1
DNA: TGCGCCAGCAGTCAATCGGGACAGAGCTCTGGAAACACCATATATTTT
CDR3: CASSQSGQSSGNTIYF

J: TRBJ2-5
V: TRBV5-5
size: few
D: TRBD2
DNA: TGTGCCAGCAGCTTGGCCGTAGGGACTAGCGGAAGGGACCAGTACTTC
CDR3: CASSLAVGTSGRDQYF

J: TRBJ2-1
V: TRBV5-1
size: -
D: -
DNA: TGCGCCAGCAGCGGGGGGGCGTCTTACAATGAGCAGTTCTTC
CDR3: CASSGGASYNEQFF

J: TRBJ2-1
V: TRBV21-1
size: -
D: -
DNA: TGTGCCAGCAGCAAAGTGCAGGGACAGGGGGCATATGAGCAGTTCTTC
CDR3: CASSKVQGQGAYEQFF

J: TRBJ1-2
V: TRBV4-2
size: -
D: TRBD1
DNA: TGTGCCAGCAGCCTAGGGACAGGGACCTTCGTTGGCTACACCTTC
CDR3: CASSLGTGTFVGYTF

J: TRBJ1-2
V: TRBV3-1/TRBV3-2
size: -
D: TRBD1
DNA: TGTGCCAGCAGCCAAACGACAGGGGGCTCTTATGGCTACACCTTC
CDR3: CASSQTTGGSYGYTF

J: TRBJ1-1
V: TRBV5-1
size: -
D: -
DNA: TGCGCCAGCAGCTTTGGGCGGAACACTGAAGCTTTCTTT
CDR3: CASSFGRNTEAFF

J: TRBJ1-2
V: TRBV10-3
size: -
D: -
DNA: TGTGCCATCCCAGGGTTTACCTATGGCTACACCTTC
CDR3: CAIPGFTYGYTF